Listed below are T cell receptor beta chains from one sample, sequenced in a study of sequential checkpoint blockade in melanoma. Only in-frame clones appear in the TCRdb table, and some are missing; sequencing was by immunoSEQ multiplex PCR. The sample carries roughly 2,300 clones, approximately 16% recorded once. This specimen consisted of tumor tissue (inferred from file names), obtained from a patient given nivolumab and ipilimumab in sequence. The source of these receptors is a human donor with melanoma. CDR3s include the opening cysteine and the closing phenylalanine or tryptophan. Each record gives: CDR3 length, J gene, V gene, CDR3 protein.

14	TRBJ1-4	TRBV19	CASSKGILDEKLFF
14	TRBJ2-7	TRBV11-3	CASSLELASDEQYF
13	TRBJ2-1	TRBV12-1	CASSAENDNEQFF
19	TRBJ1-1	TRBV19	CASRAAGGPLGVLNTEAFF
14	TRBJ1-1	TRBV14	CASSHRGLGTEAFF
14	TRBJ2-1	TRBV6-8	CASSWQGAYNEQFF
13	TRBJ1-1	TRBV6-8	CASRKDRDAEAFF
16	TRBJ1-2	TRBV9	CASSPSPRQSGYGYTF
16	TRBJ2-3	TRBV5-1	CASSLGTGGVTDTQYF
14	TRBJ1-1	TRBV19	CASSITSRGTEAFF
14	TRBJ2-1	TRBV6-8	CASSQSRGYNEQFF
12	TRBJ1-2	TRBV6-8	CASRDRGEGYTF
13	TRBJ1-1	TRBV29-1	CSVTGAGGTEAFF
15	TRBJ1-2	TRBV5-1	CASSLVQGATYGYTF
15	TRBJ2-3	TRBV6-8	CASSARRGGTDTQYF
12	TRBJ1-2	TRBV29-1	CSVSAYPDGYTF
18	TRBJ2-1	TRBV19	CASSIGRGRTGENNEQFF
14	TRBJ1-1	TRBV11-3	CASSLDGRWTEAFF
18	TRBJ2-4	TRBV11-3	CASRQYGVSGAGDFIQYF
15	TRBJ1-5	TRBV18	CASSPTGGRNQPQHF
12	TRBJ2-1	TRBV6-8	CASSTIGDEQFF
16	TRBJ2-3	TRBV11-3	CASSRGSWLSTDTQYF
17	TRBJ2-2	TRBV6-8	CASSYSYGIGPTGELFF
15	TRBJ2-2	TRBV19	CASLPWGFDTGELFF
13	TRBJ1-2	TRBV18	CASSPPAGLGYTF
15	TRBJ1-2	TRBV11-3	CASSLQGDRIYGYTF
16	TRBJ2-5	TRBV11-3	CASSARPGTGKETQYF
12	TRBJ2-1	TRBV10-2	CASTQGYNEQFF
12	TRBJ2-1	TRBV19	CASRGVGSEQFF
14	TRBJ2-1	TRBV5-1	CASSLGVVGNEQFF
14	TRBJ2-5	TRBV6-8	CASSSQTGVETQYF
16	TRBJ2-1	TRBV11-3	CASSLEPGRSYNEQFF
17	TRBJ2-3	TRBV5-1	CASSLASSGGASDTQYF
15	TRBJ2-1	TRBV11-3	CASTSIGIANNEQFF
13	TRBJ2-3	TRBV23-1	CASSFGGGDTQYF
16	TRBJ2-4	TRBV9	CASSEAGRFSGNIQYF
15	TRBJ2-5	TRBV11-3	CASSFTGLSQETQYF
14	TRBJ2-7	TRBV6-8	CASRSGGTGYEQYF
15	TRBJ2-2	TRBV11-3	CASSLVTGDIGELFF
15	TRBJ2-3	TRBV11-3	CASSFSGGLTDTQYF
14	TRBJ1-2	TRBV11-3	CASSSAVVNYGYTF
15	TRBJ2-7	TRBV19	CASSMGQAFVYEQYF